This TCR beta chain is drawn from a study of tissue T cells after allogeneic stem cell transplantation. Whole-study findings and limits: Alloreactivity or antigen specificity of tissue TCRs was not determined; some clones might be host cells. Few T cell clones were shared across patients, but motif clusters showed tissue-specific shared signatures. Anatomically similar tissues had similar TCR repertoires within each patient.

Libraries were prepared by immunoSEQ multiplex PCR; TCRdb keeps only in-frame clonotypes and omits some of them. In the table there are more than 9,500 clones, about 70% of which are singletons. Worth noting for this clone: The antigen is undetermined.

V shed 7 bases and J 0 bases; nucleotides not matched to a gene: 6. Germline CDR1 and CDR2: SGHVS and FQNEAQ. This CDR3 has 15 amino acids. The sample here was tissue from the right colon, taken at autopsy. V gene TRBV7-8 combines with J gene TRBJ2-5; 9 positions match TRBD2. The receptor comes from a woman aged 18 to 55 with breast cancer. The CDR3 DNA sequence: TGTGCCAGCACTACTAGCGGGCTTTACCAAGAGACCCAGTACTTC. Translation: CASTTSGLYQETQYF.